A single sample gave rise to the 28 T cell receptor beta chains below, sequenced in a study of T-cell memory formation after mild COVID-19. In TCRdb, the 5' RACE reads were re-called with MiXCR into one record per CDR3 protein. The sample shows about 270,000 distinct CDR3 sequences, more than 15% of them seen only once. The sample taken for sequencing was PBMCs or a T cell subset sorted from them (not recorded which). All receptors come from a man younger than 30 who had mild COVID-19 (a few samples of this study predate the infection). Cell type and time point are not known.

The V gene is TRBV4-1, the J gene TRBJ2-3, with 8 bases aligning to TRBD1. CDR1 is MGHRA, CDR2 YSYEKL, per germline. The CDR3 covers 15 residues. Trimming removed 1 base from V and 4 bases from J; junction bases left unmatched: 4. This chain's CDR3 is CASSQAGGSPDTQYF. In DNA, the CDR3 is TGCGCCAGCAGCCAAGCAGGGGGCTCCCCAGATACGCAGTATTTT.

The V call is TRBV4-1, the J call TRBJ2-3; D gene unclear. Germline loops: CDR1 MGHRA, CDR2 YSYEKL. V lost 2 bases and J lost 5, with 11 bases in between. The CDR3 length is 14 residues. This CDR3 is CASSQSHKIDTQYF. The CDR3 DNA reads as TGCGCCAGCAGCCAAAGCCACAAGATAGATACGCAGTATTTT.

The chain uses TRBV7-9 and TRBJ1-2, with unresolved D. Between the trimmed V and J ends, which lost 7 bases and 5 bases, there was a span of 14 bases. The CDR3 is 13 residues long. Germline-derived CDR1 and CDR2 are SEHNR and FQNEAQ (reference sequence). The CDR3 DNA follows: TGTGCCAGCACCACTCCTGGGGAATATGGCTACACCTTC. As protein: CASTTPGEYGYTF.

The rearrangement joins TRBV7-9 to TRBJ2-3, with 7 bases lining up with TRBD1. The V gene end was trimmed by 5 bases and the J gene end by 3 bases; junction bases not matched to a gene: 26. This CDR3 region has 21 residues. The germline gives CDR1 SEHNR, CDR2 FQNEAQ (reference sequence). CDR3 coding DNA: TGTGCCAGCAGCCTCCCGTCGTCCGACCGACAGGGAAAATGGGTGACAGATACGCAGTATTTT. Protein sequence: CASSLPSSDRQGKWVTDTQYF. The full variable domain, completed using reference TRBV7-9 and TRBJ2-3, is DTGVSQNPRHKITKRGQNVTFRCDPISEHNRLYWYRQTLGQGPEFLTYFQNEAQLEKSRLLSDRFSAERPKGSFSTLEIQRTEQGDSAMYLCASSLPSSDRQGKWVTDTQYFGPGTRLTVL.

This clonotype was detected only a few times. The chain employs TRBV10-2 and TRBJ2-3; D could derive from TRBD1 or TRBD2 (5 bases each). The V gene's germline CDR1 is WSHSY and CDR2 SAAADI. This CDR3 region has 14 residues. V was clipped by 4 bases and J by 4 bases, with 12 bases between them. The CDR3 sequence: CASSGSRGADTQYF. CDR3 DNA: TGCGCCAGCAGTGGATCACGGGGCGCAGATACGCAGTATTTT.

The table lists this clonotype with a few counts. This chain uses TRBV5-1 with TRBJ2-3; TRBD1 or TRBD2 may be the D gene (5 bases each). Germline lookup yields CDR1 SGHRS and CDR2 YFSETQ. This CDR3 region has 14 residues. V lost 0 bases and J 6 bases, leaving 11 bases between the germline ends. The CDR3 DNA reads as TGCGCCAGCAGCTTGGGGGACCCCTCGGATACGCAGTATTTT. Encoded protein: CASSLGDPSDTQYF.

The chain couples TRBV24-1 to TRBJ2-3; 7 bases are shared with TRBD2. The germline V gene has CDR1 KGHDR and CDR2 SFDVKD. V lost 7 bases and J lost 3; bases outside the gene matches: 6. The CDR3 loop spans 14 amino acids. DNA of the CDR3: TGTGCCACCAGAGGAGCGGGGACTACAGATACGCAGTATTTT. Translation: CATRGAGTTDTQYF.

A few counts support this clonotype. The chain combines TRBV7-8 with TRBJ2-5; 8 nucleotides agree with TRBD2. V lost 5 bases to trimming and J lost 7 bases; unmatched junction nucleotides: 12. CDR1 SGHVS and CDR2 FQNEAQ come from the germline V gene. This CDR3 has 15 residues. CDR3 region: CASSHSRTSSATQYF. CDR3 sequence (DNA): TGTGCCAGCAGCCATTCCCGGACTAGCTCTGCGACCCAGTACTTC.

This sequence joins TRBV24-1 and TRBJ2-3; D possibly corresponds to TRBD1 (5 bases). V was pared by 7 bases and J by 2 bases, with 9 bases between. CDR3 length: 13 amino acids. The germline gives CDR1 KGHDR, CDR2 SFDVKD. Here the CDR3 DNA reads TGTGCCACCAGGGACACTGCCACAGATACGCAGTATTTT. Its protein product is CATRDTATDTQYF.

This clonotype was detected only a few times. For the CDR3, the DNA is TGCGCCAGCAGCCAAGTGGTGACAGGCGGCAATGAGCAGTTCTTC. Translated: CASSQVVTGGNEQFF. J is TRBJ2-1 and V is TRBV4-3; a possible D gene is TRBD1 (6 bases). Germline V lookup: CDR1 LGHNA, CDR2 YSLEER. Trimming took off 1 base at V and 6 bases at J, with 13 bases between the two ends. The CDR3 is 15 residues long.

In its sample, this clonotype was seen a few times. CDR3: CSAGDRGRETQYF. In DNA form, the CDR3 reads TGCAGTGCTGGCGACAGGGGCCGGGAGACCCAGTACTTC. J is TRBJ2-5 and V is TRBV20-1; TRBD1 aligns across 8 bases. V lost 5 bases, J lost 5 bases, and 7 bases stayed unmatched. This CDR3 region has 13 residues. Germline V gene data show CDR1 as DFQATT and CDR2 as SNEGSKA (reference sequence).

This clonotype was observed at least ten times. J is TRBJ2-4 and V is TRBV20-1, with TRBD2 matching 9 bases. V was pared by 3 bases and J by 6 bases, with 9 bases of the junction left unmatched. This CDR3 comprises 15 residues. Germline values: CDR1 DFQATT, CDR2 SNEGSKA (reference sequence). The DNA of the CDR3 is TGCAGTGCTAGTCGGGGTAGCGGGGGTACAAACATTCAGTACTTC. Amino acids: CSASRGSGGTNIQYF.

The genes are TRBV4-3 and TRBJ2-3, with D unresolved. Germline CDR1 is LGHNA and CDR2 is YSLEER. The CDR3 has 14 amino acids. V was pared by 0 bases and J by 3 bases, with 7 bases between. CDR3 in amino acids: CASSQDRQTDTQYF. CDR3 nucleotides: TGCGCCAGCAGCCAAGATCGGCAGACAGATACGCAGTATTTT.

The genes are TRBV20-1 and TRBJ1-1; D uncertain. CDR1 DFQATT and CDR2 SNEGSKA come from the germline V gene (reference sequence). CDR3 size: 12 residues. V lost 4 bases to trimming and J lost 3 bases, with 9 bases between them. The CDR3 DNA sequence: TGCAGTGCTATCGGGTTGGACACTGAAGCTTTCTTT. This translates into CSAIGLDTEAFF.

The rearrangement joins TRBV4-3 to TRBJ2-1; 7 nucleotides agree with TRBD1. V was pared by 1 base and J by 5 bases, with 11 bases of the junction left unmatched. Per the germline V gene, CDR1 is LGHNA and CDR2 is YSLEER. The CDR3 covers 17 residues. The CDR3 here is CASSQAHRAGGNNEQFF. CDR3 nucleotides: TGCGCCAGCAGCCAAGCCCACAGGGCAGGGGGTAACAATGAGCAGTTCTTC.

The V and J genes are TRBV13 and TRBJ1-2; perhaps TRBD1 as D (5 bases). The germline gives CDR1 PRHDT, CDR2 FYEKMQ (reference sequence). The CDR3 consists of 13 residues. V dropped 5 bases and J dropped 8 bases, with 15 bases sitting between them. The CDR3 nucleotides are TGTGCCAGCAGCCGAGCGCAGGGTGGCGGCTACACCTTC. Translation gives CASSRAQGGGYTF. Drawing the rest from reference TRBV13 and TRBJ1-2, the complete variable domain is AAGVIQSPRHLIKEKRETATLKCYPIPRHDTVYWYQQGPGQDPQFLISFYEKMQSDKGSIPDRFSAQQFSDYHSELNMSSLELGDSALYFCASSRAQGGGYTFGSGTRLTVV.

V is TRBV4-3 and J is TRBJ2-3, with 9 bases matching TRBD2. CDR1 and CDR2 (germline): LGHNA, YSLEER. Trimming removed 2 bases from V and 6 bases from J; junction bases left unmatched: 9. The CDR3 is 16 residues long. Here the CDR3 DNA reads TGCGCCAGCAGCCAACAGACTAGCGGCGGACTGGATACGCAGTATTTT. This translates into CASSQQTSGGLDTQYF.

The chain uses TRBV20-1 and TRBJ2-5, with TRBD2 matching 10 bases. Germline values: CDR1 DFQATT, CDR2 SNEGSKA (reference sequence). Unmatched junction bases numbered 5, after V lost 2 bases and J lost 2 bases. This CDR3 has 15 amino acids. CDR3 protein: CSARIAGGPQETQYF. In nucleotides, the CDR3 is TGCAGTGCTAGAATAGCGGGGGGACCTCAAGAGACCCAGTACTTC.

The chain has TRBV20-1 and TRBJ1-1, with a weak D call TRBD1 (5 bases). The CDR3 length is 14 residues. V gave up 3 bases and J gave up 6 bases, with 17 bases separating them. Germline V gives CDR1 DFQATT, CDR2 SNEGSKA (reference sequence). The CDR3 nucleotides are TGCAGTGCTAGGGCTTACGGGGGTCAACCTGAAGCTTTCTTT. Its translation is CSARAYGGQPEAFF.

V is TRBV20-1 and J is TRBJ1-6; TRBD1 aligns across 10 bases. J lost 12 bases, V lost 3 bases, and 11 bases had no gene match. From germline, CDR1 is DFQATT and CDR2 SNEGSKA (reference sequence). This CDR3 is 15 amino acids long. The DNA for the CDR3 is TGCAGTGCTAGGATCCCCGGGACAGGGGATGGACCCCTCCACTTT. Protein: CSARIPGTGDGPLHF.

This sequence joins TRBV3-1 and TRBJ2-2, with TRBD2 matching over 7 bases. The CDR3 contains 15 residues. The germline CDR1 and CDR2 sequences are LGHDT and YNNKEL (reference sequence). V lost 5 bases and J lost 2; bases outside the gene matches: 5. CDR3 nucleotides: TGTGCCAGCAGCTCCGGGACTACTAACACCGGGGAGCTGTTTTTT. Amino acid sequence: CASSSGTTNTGELFF.

The chain links TRBV10-3 to TRBJ2-5, with a possible D match to TRBD2 (6 bases). Germline V gives CDR1 ENHRY, CDR2 SYGVKD. This CDR3 is 12 amino acids long. Between the trimmed V and J ends, which lost 8 bases and 0 bases, there was a span of 7 bases. The CDR3 protein is CAIAGHQETQYF. The CDR3 DNA sequence: TGTGCCATCGCGGGACACCAAGAGACCCAGTACTTC.

This clonotype has a handful of counts. The genes are TRBV5-5 and TRBJ1-6, with TRBD1 identical over 9 bases. Germline CDR1 SGHKS, CDR2 YYEKEE (reference sequence). J lost 7 bases, V lost 4 bases, and 9 bases had no gene match. The CDR3 runs 16 residues. The CDR3 loop reads CASSLHWTGANSPLHF. CDR3 DNA: TGTGCCAGCAGCCTGCACTGGACAGGGGCAAATTCACCCCTCCACTTT.

The table lists this clonotype with a few counts. The chain links TRBV6-1 to TRBJ1-5; 8 nucleotides match TRBD1. Germline values: CDR1 MNHNS, CDR2 SASEGT. The J segment lost 3 bases and the V segment lost 8 bases, leaving 9 bases of the junction unmatched. The CDR3 loop spans 15 amino acids. This CDR3 reads CASSFDRGHNQPQHF. The DNA for the CDR3 is TGTGCCAGCTCTTTTGACAGGGGACACAATCAGCCCCAGCATTTT.

The chain recombines TRBV12-3 or TRBV12-4 with TRBJ2-3; 7 positions match TRBD2. The V segment lost 2 bases and the J segment 2 bases; nucleotides outside the gene matches: 7. The CDR3 sequence is 16 residues long. The CDR3 loop is CASSLFGGIHTDTQYF. The CDR3 DNA sequence: TGTGCCAGCAGTTTATTCGGGGGGATTCACACAGATACGCAGTATTTT.

The V call is TRBV2, the J call TRBJ2-5, with D unclear. Germline V lookup: CDR1 SNHLY, CDR2 FYNNEI. CDR3 size: 13 residues. V dropped 3 bases and J dropped 2 bases, with 7 bases sitting between them. The CDR3 DNA follows: TGTGCCAGCAGTGATATCCGGCAAGAGACCCAGTACTTC. Translating it yields CASSDIRQETQYF.

The CDR3 sequence: CASSALRDQAHEQYF. The CDR3 nucleotides are TGTGCCAGCAGCGCTCTCCGCGACCAAGCCCACGAGCAGTACTTC. This chain uses TRBV3-1 with TRBJ2-7; D remains ambiguous. The CDR3 runs 15 residues. From germline, CDR1 is LGHDT and CDR2 YNNKEL (reference sequence). Trimming removed 5 bases from V and 5 bases from J, with 19 bases in between.

The rearrangement links TRBV3-1 to TRBJ1-4; no reliable D call. Germline CDR1 and CDR2: LGHDT and YNNKEL (reference sequence). Trimming took off 0 bases at V and 3 bases at J, with 17 bases between the two ends. This CDR3 spans 18 amino acids. The CDR3 region is CASSQESSTSRANEKLFF. CDR3 coding DNA: TGTGCCAGCAGCCAAGAAAGTTCGACCTCGAGGGCTAATGAAAAACTGTTTTTT.